Below, 11 T cell receptor beta chains from the same sample are listed, as sequenced in a study of glioma-infiltrating T cells. Amplification of TCR alpha and beta CDR3 regions from RNA used iRepertoire nested multiplex PCR. MiXCR was run by TCRdb on the multiplex PCR reads, yielding one entry per CDR3 protein. The sample holds fewer than 90,000 distinct CDR3 sequences, approximately 22% seen once. Material: glioma tissue, nonneoplastic brain tissue, or PBMCs (not recorded which). All receptors derive from a human donor with low-grade glioma or glioblastoma, undergoing nonglioma brain surgery, or in good health (not recorded which).

Turning to this clonotype: A read error may explain this, as a much larger clone is one base away. V usage is TRBV6-5 and J usage is TRBJ2-7; D tentatively fits TRBD1 or TRBD2 (6 bases each). From germline, CDR1 is MNHEY and CDR2 SVGAGI. This CDR3 has 15 residues. CDR3 sequence: CACSYLRGASYEQYF. CDR3 DNA: TGTGCCTGCAGTTACTTGAGGGGGGCTTCCTACGAGCAGTACTTC.

This clonotype was detected many times. The CDR3 sequence: CASSYSKDAWVGKDGYTF. Written as DNA, the CDR3 is TGTGCCAGCAGTTACTCCAAGGATGCTTGGGTGGGGAAAGACGGCTACACCTTC. The chain links TRBV6-6 to TRBJ1-2; no clear D. Germline assignment: CDR1 MNHNY and CDR2 SVGAGI (reference sequence). V shed 0 bases and J shed 8 bases, with 25 bases lying between them. CDR3 length: 18 amino acids.

The chain employs TRBV3-1 and TRBJ2-5; D remains unclear. Germline V gene sequence: CDR1 LGHDT, CDR2 YNNKEL (reference sequence). Trimming left V 3 bases short and J 11 bases short, with 25 bases between. The CDR3 loop spans 16 amino acids. The CDR3 sequence is CASSHWLESSYNEQYF. Written as DNA, the CDR3 is TGTGCCAGCAGCCACTGGCTGGAGAGCTCCTACAATGAGCAGTACTTC.

This chain joins TRBV5-6 and TRBJ2-5; D is uncertain. CDR3 size: 15 residues. V was cut by 0 bases and J by 1 base, with 10 bases left in between. Germline V gene sequence: CDR1 SGHDT, CDR2 YYEEEE. The CDR3 nucleotides read TGTGCCAGCAGCTTGGTATTGCTAGTCCAAGAGACCCAGTACTTC. Its protein is CASSLVLLVQETQYF.

At least ten counts were recorded for this clonotype. In nucleotides, the CDR3 is TGCAGTGCCGCCAGGGGGACTAACTATGGCTACACCTTC. Translated: CSAARGTNYGYTF. The J gene is TRBJ1-2, the V gene TRBV20-1, with TRBD1 matching 7 bases. Germline trimming cut 6 bases from V and 0 bases from J; bases unmatched to any gene: 4. CDR1 and CDR2 from the germline V gene are DFQATT and SNEGSKA (reference sequence). The CDR3 sequence is 13 residues long.

Regarding this clonotype: Since no conserved phenylalanine or tryptophan closes the CDR3, a read error is the likely cause. The DNA is omitted, as the CDR3 cannot be located on it reliably, and the CDR3 follows TCRdb's listing. The V gene is TRBV7-6, the J gene TRBJ2-3. The CDR3 is 11 residues long, counting both termini. Germline V gives CDR1 SGHVS, CDR2 FNYEAQ. CDR3 in amino acids: CASSLRNTQYY.

The rearrangement joins TRBV18 to TRBJ2-7; tentatively, D is TRBD1 or TRBD2 (6 bases each). This CDR3 contains 14 residues. Germline loops: CDR1 KGHSH, CDR2 LQKENI. Deletions cut 6 bases from V and 3 bases from J, with 15 bases between. The CDR3, as DNA: TGTGCCAGCTCCTCCGGGGGACAAGGCTACGAGCAGTACTTC. This sequence encodes CASSSGGQGYEQYF.

A note on this clonotype: An end of the junction differs from the germline gene, which may be a read error. The rearrangement joins TRBV18 to TRBJ1-5; no definite D call. CDR1 and CDR2 from the germline V gene are KGHSH and LQKENI. The CDR3 runs to 14 residues. The CDR3 region has the DNA TGTGCCAGCTCACCTCGTGGTGGCAATCAGACCCAGCATTTT. Its translation: CASSPRGGNQTQHF. The whole variable domain, remainder taken from reference TRBV18 and TRBJ1-5, is NAGVMQNPRHLVRRRGQEARLRCSPMKGHSHVYWYRQLPEEGLKFMVYLQKENIIDESGMPKERFSAEFPKEGPSILRIQQVVRGDSAAYFCASSPRGGNQTQHFGDGTRLSIL.

CDR3 sequence: CASSQVRDDNEQFF. As DNA, the CDR3 is TGCGCCAGCAGCCAGGTTAGGGATGACAATGAGCAGTTCTTC. The rearrangement uses TRBV4-1 and TRBJ2-1, with D unresolved. V was trimmed by 3 bases and J by 5 bases, leaving 11 bases between them. The CDR3 is 14 amino acids. Per the germline V gene, CDR1 is MGHRA and CDR2 is YSYEKL.

This clonotype was recorded many times. The rearrangement joins TRBV3-1 to TRBJ2-7, with 11 positions matching TRBD2. Trimming took 4 bases from V and 6 from J; bases not matched to a gene: 5. CDR1 LGHDT and CDR2 YNNKEL come from the germline V gene (reference sequence). CDR3 length: 14 residues. This chain's CDR3 is CASSPGLAALEQYF. For the CDR3, the DNA is TGTGCCAGCAGCCCGGGACTAGCGGCCCTCGAGCAGTACTTC.

CDR3 loop: CASSLGGAMSSDTQYF. In DNA form, the CDR3 reads TGTGCCAGCAGCTTAGGGGGGGCGATGAGCTCAGATACGCAGTATTTT. This chain uses TRBV11-2 with TRBJ2-3; D possibly matches TRBD1 or TRBD2 (6 bases each). Germline assignment: CDR1 SGHAT and CDR2 FQNNGV. This CDR3 region has 16 residues. With 1 base removed from V and 4 bases from J, the gap between germline ends came to 15 bases.